What follows are 18 T cell receptor beta chains derived from one specimen sequenced in a study of cytomegalovirus exposure and HLA in healthy donors. PCR employed 60 Vbeta and 13 Jbeta primers. Measured with immunoSEQ multiplex PCR; TCRdb has only the in-frame clones, and not every one. The data hold fewer than 200,000 clones, with roughly 77% observed a single time. Sequenced material: PBMCs. The receptors stem from a male donor in good health and CMV-seronegative.

This sequence joins TRBV6-5 and TRBJ2-7; TRBD2 aligns across 14 bases. The germline CDR1 and CDR2 sequences are MNHEY and SVGAGI. The CDR3 extends over 13 amino acids. The V and J ends lost 8 bases and 5 bases, in that order; junction bases with no gene match: 2. CDR3 DNA sequence: TGTGCCAGCGCGGGACTAGCGGGAGACGAGCAGTACTTC. Amino acid sequence: CASAGLAGDEQYF.

This clone was seen a handful of times. CDR3 DNA sequence: TGTGCCAGCAGCCCTAGCGGGAGCTCTATCAATGAGCAGTTCTTC. This codes for CASSPSGSSINEQFF. The rearrangement links TRBV4-2 to TRBJ2-1; 10 bases are a match to TRBD2. The ends lost 4 bases at V and 6 bases at J; junction bases unmatched: 6. This CDR3 contains 15 residues. Germline lookup yields CDR1 LGHNA and CDR2 YNFKEQ.

This chain connects TRBV7-9 to TRBJ1-5; D is perhaps TRBD1 (5 bases). Germline CDR1 and CDR2: SEHNR and FQNEAQ (reference sequence). The V end lost 4 bases, the J end lost 4 bases, and 11 bases lay between the germline ends. The CDR3 is 14 residues long. In DNA form, the CDR3 reads TGTGCCAGCAGCTCTCAGGGCGGAAATCAGCCCCAGCATTTT. It translates to CASSSQGGNQPQHF.

The chain recombines TRBV5-1 with TRBJ2-5; D call uncertain. The end of the DNA fits TRBJ2-7 better, so the J call may be wrong. CDR3 length equals 12 residues. In germline, CDR1 is SGHRS, CDR2 YFSETQ. DNA of the CDR3: TGCGCCAGCAGCGCTAACTCCTACGAGCAGTACTTC. It encodes CASSANSYEQYF.

The rearrangement links TRBV2 to TRBJ1-4; a possible D gene is TRBD1 (6 bases). Trimming stripped 8 bases from V and 7 bases from J, with 17 bases between. The germline CDR1 and CDR2 sequences are SNHLY and FYNNEI. The CDR3 extends over 14 amino acids. CDR3 DNA: TGTGCCAGCCACTGGGGGCGGAGAGTTGAAAAACTGTTTTTT. Its translation is CASHWGRRVEKLFF.

V gene TRBV2 combines with J gene TRBJ2-2; D gene unclear. The CDR3 is 12 residues long. The V end lost 6 bases, the J end lost 4 bases, and 6 bases lay between the germline ends. Per germline, CDR1 SNHLY and CDR2 FYNNEI. CDR3 in DNA: TGTGCCAGCAGCGGGTTCACCGGGGAGCTGTTTTTT. Its translation: CASSGFTGELFF. The whole variable domain, filled in from reference TRBV2 and TRBJ2-2, reads EPEVTQTPSHQVTQMGQEVILRCVPISNHLYFYWYRQILGQKVEFLVSFYNNEISEKSEIFDDQFSVERPDGSNFTLKIRSTKLEDSAMYFCASSGFTGELFFGEGSRLTVL.

This clone was observed a few times. CDR3: CASSGTISNEQFF. CDR3 nucleotide sequence: TGTGCCAGCAGCGGGACTATTAGTAATGAGCAGTTCTTC. The chain carries TRBV6-1 and TRBJ2-1; 7 bases agree with TRBD2. The germline V gene encodes CDR1 MNHNS and CDR2 SASEGT. The CDR3 has 13 amino acids. V shed 6 bases and J 7 bases; nucleotides not matched to a gene: 6.

This clone was seen a handful of times. The chain couples TRBV20-1 to TRBJ2-5, with D possibly matching TRBD2 (6 bases). The germline gives CDR1 DFQATT, CDR2 SNEGSKA (reference sequence). CDR3 length: 11 residues. V shed 5 bases and J shed 7 bases, with 11 bases lying between them. The CDR3 reads CSAEVGGTQYF. Written as DNA, the CDR3 is TGCAGTGCTGAGGTGGGGGGGACCCAGTACTTC.

The chain carries TRBV2 and TRBJ2-3, with D tentatively TRBD2 (5 bases). The CDR3 spans 12 residues. V lost 6 bases and J lost 7, with 11 bases in between. Germline V CDR1 and CDR2: SNHLY, FYNNEI. The CDR3 nucleotides are TGTGCCAGCAGCGGACGGGAAAATACGCAGTATTTT. The encoded protein is CASSGRENTQYF.

The rearrangement joins TRBV5-1 to TRBJ1-1, with D hard to call. CDR1 is SGHRS, CDR2 YFSETQ, per germline. This CDR3 is built from 13 residues. Trimming pared 0 bases from V and 5 bases from J, leaving 8 bases between. The CDR3 loop reads CASSLGEWTEAFF. In DNA form, the CDR3 reads TGCGCCAGCAGCTTGGGAGAGTGGACTGAAGCTTTCTTT.

The chain combines TRBV6-5 with TRBJ1-2; D may be TRBD1 (5 bases). CDR1 and CDR2 from the germline V gene are MNHEY and SVGAGI. V gave up 7 bases and J gave up 1 base, with 16 bases separating them. The CDR3 sequence is 15 residues long. The CDR3 region has the DNA TGTGCCAGCACTCCTGGAGCGGGACGTAACTATGGCTACACCTTC. It codes for CASTPGAGRNYGYTF.

The chain joins TRBV18 to TRBJ2-7; 10 bases are shared with TRBD2. Germline-derived CDR1 and CDR2 are KGHSH and LQKENI. This CDR3 has 14 amino acids. J gave up 2 bases and V 5 bases, and 3 bases lay outside the gene matches. CDR3 amino acids: CASSRTSGAYEQYF. The CDR3 DNA follows: TGTGCCAGCTCAAGGACTAGCGGTGCCTACGAGCAGTACTTC.

The J gene is TRBJ2-2, the V gene TRBV7-3; 8 positions match TRBD2. The germline V gene encodes CDR1 SGHTA and CDR2 FQGTGA. CDR3 size: 15 residues. The J segment lost 6 bases and the V segment lost 5 bases, leaving 8 bases of the junction unmatched. The CDR3 DNA reads as TGTGCCAGCAGCACCGGGGGGGGGAGGGCCGGGGAGCTGTTTTTT. This translates into CASSTGGGRAGELFF.

This clone appeared once. The genes are TRBV12-5 and TRBJ2-3, with 8 bases identical to TRBD2. J lost 5 bases, V lost 3 bases, and 7 bases had no gene match. The germline gives CDR1 LGHNT, CDR2 FRNRAP. The CDR3 spans 15 residues. The CDR3: CASGFEAGARDTQYF. Here the CDR3 DNA reads TGTGCTAGTGGTTTTGAAGCGGGAGCGAGAGATACGCAGTATTTT.

This clone occurred a few times. The rearrangement joins TRBV5-1 to TRBJ1-1, with 7 bases that match TRBD1. Losses at the gene ends were 0 bases for V and 3 bases for J; bases not matched to a gene: 5. In germline, CDR1 is SGHRS, CDR2 YFSETQ. The CDR3 is 15 amino acids. The CDR3: CASSLADRKDTEAFF. The CDR3 bases are TGCGCCAGCAGCTTGGCGGACAGGAAGGACACTGAAGCTTTCTTT. The full variable domain, rest sourced from reference TRBV5-1 and TRBJ1-1, is KAGVTQTPRYLIKTRGQQVTLSCSPISGHRSVSWYQQTPGQGLQFLFEYFSETQRNKGNFPGRFSGRQFSNSRSEMNVSTLELGDSALYLCASSLADRKDTEAFFGQGTRLTVV.

J is TRBJ2-2 and V is TRBV6-1, with 8 bases that match TRBD1. V lost 2 bases, J lost 3 bases, and 2 bases stayed unmatched. This CDR3 has 15 residues. Germline CDR1 and CDR2: MNHNS and SASEGT. The DNA of the CDR3 is TGTGCCAGCAGTGAACTCAGGGGGCACACCGGGGAGCTGTTTTTT. Protein sequence: CASSELRGHTGELFF.

This clone was observed a handful of times. The chain links TRBV2 to TRBJ2-5; D possibly corresponds to TRBD2 (6 bases). The germline V and J ends were trimmed by 7 bases and 5 bases, with 8 bases remaining between them. This CDR3 spans 11 amino acids. CDR1 is SNHLY, CDR2 FYNNEI, per germline. CDR3 residues: CASTRGETQYF. The CDR3 region has the DNA TGTGCCAGCACTCGGGGGGAGACCCAGTACTTC. The variable domain in full, with the rest retrieved from reference TRBV2 and TRBJ2-5, is EPEVTQTPSHQVTQMGQEVILRCVPISNHLYFYWYRQILGQKVEFLVSFYNNEISEKSEIFDDQFSVERPDGSNFTLKIRSTKLEDSAMYFCASTRGETQYFGPGTRLLVL.

The chain uses TRBV11-2 and TRBJ2-7, with D unresolved. CDR1 and CDR2 (germline): SGHAT, FQNNGV. This CDR3 contains 13 residues. Trimming took 3 bases from V and 5 from J, leaving 11 bases between them. The DNA for the CDR3 is TGTGCCAGCAGCTTCACAGAAGGAAACGAGCAGTACTTC. Translation gives CASSFTEGNEQYF.